This record covers a single TCR beta chain. The table lists this clonotype with many counts. No antigen is known for it. The record has no base qualities; no much larger clone is one base away. This specimen belongs to a study of regulatory T cells in long-lasting Graves disease (dated by TCRdb to about 2021). For the wider study: Patients with newly diagnosed Graves' disease had been on antithyroid drugs for under 3 months. This study used TCR sequencing and RNA sequencing of peripheral blood to compare persistent Graves' disease patients against newly diagnosed Graves' disease patients. The study was conducted in China and was registered as a clinical trial. TCR sequencing covered some 13 persistent and approximately 20 newly diagnosed Graves' disease patients, some 33 samples in total.

Measured from the cysteine to the phenylalanine, the CDR3 is 13 residues long. Solely the CDR3 DNA is kept, with 39 bases framed from the first base. CDR1 GTSNPN and CDR2 SVGIG were looked up in the germline V gene (reference sequence). A distance of 19 bases separates the germline ends of V and J, which lose 5 bases and 14 bases respectively. The research as a whole found: The study examined only peripheral blood because the primary lesion, thyroid tissue, could not be accessed. Persistent Graves' disease patients showed lower TCR Shannon entropy and fewer highly expanded clones than newly diagnosed patients, suggesting clonal expansion. Preferential use of TRBV28, TRBJ1-2 and TRBJ2-5 was observed in persistent disease, whereas TRBV20-1 and TRBJ2-1 were favored in newly diagnosed disease. Patients with persistent disease shared more public clonotypes (approximately 2,500) than newly diagnosed patients did (about 1,000). Only the TCR beta chain was sequenced and analyzed. As a limitation, the authors acknowledged that the small sample size may reduce accuracy.

Taken with the paper, the label for time point translates to: newly diagnosed GD, antithyroid drugs for less than 3 months. RNA was extracted from PBMCs in TRIzol for both TCR sequencing and RNA sequencing. The diagnosis of Graves' disease followed American Thyroid Association guidelines. Patients for the study were recruited at an endocrinology department in Xi'an, China. Each patient gave 8.5 to 9.5 milliliters of peripheral blood, collected in an EDTA anticoagulant tube. Ficoll Paque Plus density gradient separation was used to isolate PBMCs, and no additional T cell sorting was done. RNA quality was checked with an Agilent 2100 Bioanalyzer and agarose gel, and concentration with a NanoDrop 2000. The library was prepared using multiplex PCR. The sequencer listed for this sample is Illumina HiSeq 4000. TCR beta libraries were built with iRepertoire HTBI primers and Arm-PCR amplification of CDR3 regions. PCR products were gel purified before sequencing. The study's processing was this. A total of roughly 65 TRBV and some 15 TRBJ segments were identified across samples and were used for gene usage analysis of CDR3 amino acid clonotypes. COPE and FqMerger were used to merge filtered high-quality paired reads into contigs. BLAST was used to align contigs to IMGT TRBV, TRBD and TRBJ reference genes, and CDR3 was defined according to IMGT. Highly expanded clones were defined as clonotypes with a frequency above 0.1%. Shannon entropy served as the measure of repertoire diversity, while the Gini coefficient captured V-J evenness. Clonotypes shared by more than one individual were considered public. The public reads were reanalyzed by TCRdb: fastp trimming at Q25, MiXCR alignment, in-frame beta chains only. Rows are combined by CDR3 protein, so each entry shows the most common genes and DNA. What appears here as the V and J calls and clone size reflects TCRdb's work, not the paper's. The sample table records about 470,000 distinct CDR3 sequences; under 15% of these occur just once. Clones ranked in the top ten supply over 15% of the sample.

These data were also reused for a study on T cells in Graves' hyperthyroidism and ophthalmopathy. As the second study states: A patient counted as having stable Graves' hyperthyroidism if no progression to ophthalmopathy occurred over 18 months of follow-up. Hyperthyroidism patients were newly diagnosed, with disease duration under 2 months, and aged 18 to 65 years. Any patient with an uncontrolled infection, another autoimmune disease, pregnancy or lactation was excluded. Diagnoses relied on clinical symptoms, serum thyroxine and TRAb, thyroid ultrasound and orbital computed tomography. For the first round of RT-PCR on the TCR CDR3, the HTBI primer set was used together with the Qiagen OneStep RT-PCR kit. Most expanded thyroid clonotypes (frequency above 0.001) were also detected in blood, suggesting blood repertoires may reflect thyroid immune responses. A model built on a 13 V-J signature distinguished ophthalmopathy from stable hyperthyroidism, reaching about 89% sensitivity and 81.08% specificity in cross-validation and 80%/75% in testing. In validation, the model predicted progression to ophthalmopathy a median of about 5.9 months before onset, with about 64% sensitivity and roughly 72% specificity. A discovery cohort of about 95 patients, about 40 with Graves' ophthalmopathy and under 60 with stable Graves' hyperthyroidism, was used to find distinguishing TCR V-J signatures. Prospective prediction of ophthalmopathy was tested in an independent validation cohort of approximately 18 hyperthyroidism patients and approximately 17 patients who later progressed to ophthalmopathy. The 90 to 100 discovery patients were randomly split 7:3 into training and test sets. In addition, the study compared T-cell repertoires in thyroid tissue and in blood from 6 or 7 Graves' hyperthyroidism patients. Once sampling was done, hyperthyroidism patients were given methimazole at a starting dose of 30 mg daily, whereas ophthalmopathy patients were given high-dose intravenous methylprednisolone. A second multiplex PCR round built the libraries, followed by size selection and purification. Libraries were sequenced paired-end with 100 bp reads on an Illumina HiSeq2000. SOAPnuke was used to process the raw data, throwing out any read that contained adapters or uncalled bases, had a mean Phred below 15, or lacked an exact constant-primer or identifier match. High-quality paired reads were merged with COPE v1.2.5, and unique nucleotide sequences were defined as clonotypes. MiTCR v1.1 was used to align the clonotypes against IMGT TRBV, TRBD and TRBJ reference segments. The analysis included only V-J combinations with a frequency above 0.0001, which together covered 99% to 99.2% of the repertoires. A TCS score was defined as the ratio between F50 (clonal expansion) and ExV (chaos), using BLOSUM62-based TCRdist between CDR3 peptides within each V-J. Welch's t-statistics and random forest reduced fewer than 550 V-J features to under 15, which were used in a naive Bayes classifier (R e1071). No statistical method was used to fix the sample size in advance, and group allocation was not hidden from the investigators. The paper reports TCR Vbeta CDR3 sequencing of some 140 peripheral blood samples: approximately 41 ophthalmopathy, over 70 hyperthyroidism and 17 progressor patients.

The chain employs TRBV30 and TRBJ1-6; D gene: possibly TRBD1, on 6 matching bases. The source of this sequence is a woman aged 25 to 45 with Graves disease. Donor details come from another sample of the same person, matched by shared clones. The sample consisted of peripheral blood mononuclear cells (PBMCs), taken at new diagnosis, from a patient treated with antithyroid drugs. The bases read TGTGCCTGGCGCCACGGGTACAGGGTCACCCTCCACTTT. Its protein reads: CAWRHGYRVTLHF.